Listed here are 21 T cell receptor beta chains from one sample, sequenced in a study of T cells in Graves' hyperthyroidism and ophthalmopathy. Regions amplified from RNA transcripts were the TCR beta CDR3 regions. The primer set for the first-round RT-PCR of the TCR CDR3 was HTBI. MiXCR was run by TCRdb on the multiplex PCR reads, yielding one entry per CDR3 protein. The sample holds about 360,000 distinct CDR3 sequences, approximately 13% seen once. Input material: blood. These receptors were obtained from a woman between 18 and 30 years old with Graves' hyperthyroidism.

This clonotype was counted at least ten times. V usage is TRBV9 and J usage is TRBJ2-1; 9 bases line up with TRBD1. V was clipped by 2 bases and J by 7 bases; unmatched bases: 1. This CDR3 spans 13 amino acids. Germline V CDR1 and CDR2: SGDLS, YYNGEE. The CDR3 DNA sequence: TGTGCCAGCAGCGTTGGGACAGGGAATGAGCAGTTCTTC. Amino acids: CASSVGTGNEQFF.

In this sample, this clonotype turned up many times. J is TRBJ2-5 and V is TRBV2; D is tentatively TRBD1 or TRBD2 (5 bases each). The CDR3 sequence is 13 residues long. V lost 6 bases, J lost 5 bases, and 13 bases lay in between. Germline loops: CDR1 SNHLY, CDR2 FYNNEI. CDR3 region: CASRGRKGETQYF. CDR3 bases: TGTGCCAGCAGGGGACGGAAAGGGGAGACCCAGTACTTC.

This clonotype was seen a handful of times. CDR3 residues: CASSLYGRRDRSTGELFF. CDR3 bases: TGTGCCAGCAGCTTATATGGTCGAAGGGACAGATCCACCGGGGAGCTGTTTTTT. J is TRBJ2-2 and V is TRBV7-9; 7 nucleotides match TRBD1. The V gene end was trimmed by 2 bases and the J gene end by 4 bases; junction bases not matched to a gene: 13. CDR1 SEHNR and CDR2 FQNEAQ come from the germline V gene (reference sequence). The CDR3 spans 18 residues.

Here the CDR3 reads CASSGTSGGPNTGELFF. As DNA, the CDR3 is TGTGCCAGCAGTGGGACTAGCGGGGGACCGAACACCGGGGAGCTGTTTTTT. The V and J genes are TRBV27 and TRBJ2-2; 14 bases map to TRBD2. Germline CDR1 is MNHEY and CDR2 is SMNVEV (reference sequence). Trimming took 5 bases from V and 0 from J; bases not matched to a gene: 2. The CDR3 is 17 residues long.

This clonotype has more than one count but fewer than ten. The genes are TRBV4-3 and TRBJ2-1; 15 bases are a match to TRBD2. In germline, CDR1 is LGHNA, CDR2 YSLEER. V gave up 4 bases and J gave up 2 bases; unmatched junction bases: 6. CDR3 length: 18 residues. The DNA for the CDR3 is TGCGCCAGCAGCCGAGGCGGACTAGCGGGAGGGGCCTACAATGAGCAGTTCTTC. Its protein product is CASSRGGLAGGAYNEQFF.

This clonotype appeared many times. This chain uses TRBV13 with TRBJ2-1, with 9 bases lining up with TRBD1. Losses at the gene ends were 5 bases for V and 5 bases for J; bases not matched to a gene: 4. Germline V gives CDR1 PRHDT, CDR2 FYEKMQ (reference sequence). The CDR3 extends over 14 amino acids. Written as DNA, the CDR3 is TGTGCCAGCAGCCTGGGACAGGGCCACAATGAGCAGTTCTTC. This encodes CASSLGQGHNEQFF.

This clonotype was counted ten times or more. The rearrangement links TRBV25-1 to TRBJ1-1; 8 bases align to TRBD1. Germline lookup yields CDR1 MGHDK and CDR2 SYGVNS. The CDR3 contains 15 residues. The V and J ends lost 3 bases and 3 bases, in that order; junction bases with no gene match: 6. The CDR3 spells CASSDPQGADTEAFF. The CDR3, as DNA: TGTGCCAGCAGTGACCCCCAGGGGGCGGACACTGAAGCTTTCTTT.

This clonotype was observed many times. This may stem from a read error, because a much larger clone lies one nucleotide away. The V and J genes are TRBV6-1 and TRBJ1-2, with TRBD1 matching over 10 bases. Germline-derived CDR1 and CDR2 are MNHNS and SASEGT. V gave up 6 bases and J gave up 4 bases; unmatched junction bases: 14. This CDR3 contains 17 residues. The CDR3 sequence: CASSATGQGLGTYGYTF. The CDR3 DNA is TGTGCCAGCAGCGCTACGGGACAGGGGCTGGGGACCTATGGCTACACCTTC.

This clonotype has ten or more counts. The chain couples TRBV12-3 or TRBV12-4 to TRBJ2-5; D perhaps matches TRBD1 (5 bases). Trimming shortened V by 3 bases and J by 3 bases, and 11 bases separated the two germline ends. This CDR3 contains 14 residues. The CDR3 DNA sequence: TGTGCCAGCAGTTTGGGCAGGGAAGAAGAGACCCAGTACTTC. Translation gives CASSLGREEETQYF.

This clonotype was counted only a few times. The chain is built from TRBV28 and TRBJ2-5; D is ambiguous. The CDR3 loop spans 11 amino acids. CDR1 MDHEN and CDR2 SYDVKM come from the germline V gene. The V end lost 4 bases, the J end lost 7 bases, and 7 bases lay between the germline ends. CDR3 sequence reads: CASSSLGTQYF. The CDR3 DNA follows: TGTGCCAGCAGTTCCCTGGGGACCCAGTACTTC.

The chain is built from TRBV20-1 and TRBJ2-7; the D gene is possibly TRBD2 (5 bases). The CDR3 has 14 amino acids. The germline CDR1 and CDR2 sequences are DFQATT and SNEGSKA (reference sequence). Trimming stripped 6 bases from V and 1 base from J, with 16 bases between. The CDR3: CSATDIRGSYEQYF. The CDR3 coding sequence is TGCAGTGCAACGGATATCCGGGGTTCCTACGAGCAGTACTTC.

This clonotype was detected many times. The gene calls are TRBV6-1 and TRBJ1-6; no firm D call. Germline loops: CDR1 MNHNS, CDR2 SASEGT. Between the trimmed V and J ends, which lost 5 bases and 0 bases, there was a span of 11 bases. The CDR3 has 16 amino acids. The CDR3 here is CASSWAGSSYNSPLHF. CDR3 coding DNA: TGTGCCAGCAGTTGGGCGGGGAGCTCCTATAATTCACCCCTCCACTTT.

The V and J genes are TRBV19 and TRBJ1-1; no firm D call. With 8 bases removed from V and 4 bases from J, the gap between germline ends came to 8 bases. The CDR3 spans 11 residues. Germline lookup yields CDR1 LNHDA and CDR2 SQIVND (reference sequence). The CDR3 nucleotides read TGTGCCAGTGGGTGGGTCACTGAAGCTTTCTTT. Protein: CASGWVTEAFF.

This clonotype was seen ten or more times. This sequence joins TRBV28 and TRBJ2-7; TRBD1 agrees at 10 bases. The CDR3 spans 15 residues. The germline V gene has CDR1 MDHEN and CDR2 SYDVKM. With V trimmed by 3 bases and J by 7 bases, 9 bases remained unmatched. In nucleotides, the CDR3 is TGTGCCAGCAGTTTCCCCGGGACAGGGGCGTGGGAGCAGTACTTC. Protein sequence: CASSFPGTGAWEQYF.

J is TRBJ1-2 and V is TRBV27, with a tentative D call TRBD1 (5 bases). Trimming stripped 8 bases from V and 8 bases from J, with 15 bases between. Germline CDR1 MNHEY, CDR2 SMNVEV (reference sequence). There are 12 residues in the CDR3. The CDR3: CASAGTGGGYTF. CDR3 coding DNA: TGTGCCAGCGCCGGGACGGGTGGGGGCTACACCTTC.

The chain has TRBV24-1 and TRBJ2-6, with D unresolved. The CDR3 runs 14 residues. The germline V gene encodes CDR1 KGHDR and CDR2 SFDVKD. With 4 bases removed from V and 0 bases from J, the gap between germline ends came to 3 bases. The CDR3 nucleotides are TGTGCCACCAGTGAGCCCTCTGGGGCCAACGTCCTGACTTTC. This gives the protein CATSEPSGANVLTF.

Ten or more counts support this clonotype. V gene TRBV7-8 combines with J gene TRBJ1-2; tentatively, D is TRBD1 (6 bases). Trimming removed 5 bases at V and 4 bases at J, with 17 bases between. The CDR3 length is 15 residues. Germline CDR1 reads SGHVS; CDR2 reads FQNEAQ. The CDR3 loop reads CASSTELGAGYGYTF. Written as DNA, the CDR3 is TGTGCCAGCAGCACCGAGTTGGGGGCCGGCTATGGCTACACCTTC.

This clonotype came up many times. The rearrangement uses TRBV2 and TRBJ2-3, with D tentatively TRBD2 (6 bases). The CDR3 is 15 amino acids. Germline V gene sequence: CDR1 SNHLY, CDR2 FYNNEI. The V and J ends lost 3 bases and 0 bases respectively, with 10 bases between them. This chain's CDR3 is CASSERETSTDTQYF. CDR3 nucleotide sequence: TGTGCCAGCAGTGAGCGGGAAACTAGCACAGATACGCAGTATTTT.

This clonotype was recorded many times. This chain connects TRBV20-1 to TRBJ2-7, with 8 bases fitting TRBD2. The junction had 13 bases not matched to a gene; V was cut back by 5 bases and J by 1 base. The CDR3 has 16 amino acids. Germline lookup yields CDR1 DFQATT and CDR2 SNEGSKA (reference sequence). CDR3 DNA sequence: TGCAGTGCTGATTTACAAGCGGGAGTGGTGTCCTACGAGCAGTACTTC. It yields the protein CSADLQAGVVSYEQYF.

In DNA, the CDR3 is TGTGCCAGCAGCCTTACAGGGGGCGGAGGTCAGCCCCAGCATTTT. Its protein product is CASSLTGGGGQPQHF. The chain employs TRBV12-3 or TRBV12-4 and TRBJ1-5, with 9 positions matching TRBD1. The CDR3 spans 15 residues. Trimming removed 6 bases from V and 6 bases from J; junction bases left unmatched: 9.

The chain has TRBV29-1 and TRBJ1-1; D gene uncertain. From germline, CDR1 is SQVTM and CDR2 ANQGSEA. The CDR3 is made up of 13 amino acids. Trimming stripped 3 bases from V and 1 base from J, with 9 bases between. This chain's CDR3 is CSVDLRQNTEAFF. CDR3 sequence (DNA): TGCAGCGTTGATCTCCGACAGAACACTGAAGCTTTCTTT.